Listed below are T cell receptor beta chains from one sample, sequenced in a study of neurological immune-mediated disorders. TCRdb used MiXCR to reprocess the 5' RACE reads, holding one entry per CDR3 protein. The profile shows tens of thousands of distinct CDR3 sequences, over 4% of them singletons. Sequenced sample: PBMCs. These receptors were obtained from a man between 45 and 60 years old with multiple sclerosis. Each CDR3 is given with its conserved first and last residue. Fields, in order: D gene, J gene, V gene, clone size, CDR3 protein, CDR3 DNA. D genes are given only for firm matches. The size entry is marked missing in some rows and otherwise reads once, few, many or a size class.

TRBD1	TRBJ1-2	TRBV20-1	many	CSARGTGKYFGYTF	TGCAGTGCCAGAGGGACAGGGAAGTATTTTGGCTACACCTTC
TRBD1	TRBJ2-7	TRBV7-2	many	CASRFNRGQAYEQYF	TGTGCCAGCAGATTTAACCGGGGACAGGCCTACGAGCAGTACTTC
-	TRBJ2-7	TRBV7-9	-	CASSLGNPGEGFYEQYF	TGTGCCAGCAGCTTAGGAAATCCCGGGGAAGGTTTCTACGAGCAGTACTTC
-	TRBJ1-6	TRBV25-1	many	CASSAGDSPLHF	TGTGCCAGCAGTGCGGGGGATTCACCCCTCCACTTT
-	TRBJ2-1	TRBV19	many	CASSAFESNEQFF	TGTGCCAGTAGTGCCTTCGAGAGCAATGAGCAGTTCTTC
-	TRBJ1-6	TRBV27	few	CASSLSSQRDSPLHF	TGTGCCAGCAGTTTATCAAGCCAGCGGGATTCACCCCTCCACTTT
TRBD1	TRBJ2-5	TRBV5-1	many	CASSSGTGPETQYF	TGCGCCAGCAGCTCCGGGACAGGGCCAGAGACCCAGTACTTC
TRBD1	TRBJ1-1	TRBV10-3	few	CAIKGTVNTEAFF	TGTGCCATCAAAGGGACAGTGAACACTGAAGCTTTCTTT
-	TRBJ1-6	TRBV4-1	many	CASSQDSSYNSPLHF	TGCGCCAGCAGCCAAGACAGCTCCTATAATTCACCCCTCCACTTT
-	TRBJ2-7	TRBV20-1	-	CSARDLRDSYEQYF	TGCAGTGCTAGAGATCTCAGAGACTCCTACGAGCAGTACTTC
-	TRBJ2-1	TRBV27	many	CASSLRFVGEQFF	TGTGCCAGCAGTTTAAGGTTCGTGGGGGAGCAGTTCTTC
-	TRBJ2-2	TRBV5-1	many	CASSFTGGVVGELFF	TGCGCCAGCAGCTTCACAGGAGGAGTTGTCGGGGAGCTGTTTTTT
-	TRBJ2-6	TRBV7-8	many	CASSPGSGQIVSGANVLTF	TGTGCCAGCAGCCCCGGGAGTGGACAGATTGTCTCTGGGGCCAACGTCCTGACTTTC
TRBD1	TRBJ2-5	TRBV7-2	many	CASSLGQGQETQYF	TGTGCCAGCAGCTTGGGACAGGGACAAGAGACCCAGTACTTC
TRBD2	TRBJ2-3	TRBV6-4	many	CASSEGLAGGDTQYF	TGTGCCAGCAGTGAGGGACTAGCGGGAGGAGATACGCAGTATTTT
TRBD2	TRBJ2-3	TRBV24-1	-	CATSDPGLAGSLGDTQYF	TGTGCCACCAGTGATCCAGGGCTAGCGGGGTCGTTGGGGGATACGCAGTATTTT
TRBD2	TRBJ2-3	TRBV28	-	CASRIGRGGLDTQYF	TGTGCCAGCCGTATTGGCCGCGGGGGGTTAGATACGCAGTATTTT
-	TRBJ2-7	TRBV10-3	many	CAISDHDSYEQYF	TGTGCCATCAGTGATCACGATTCCTACGAGCAGTACTTC
-	TRBJ1-5	TRBV24-1	many	CATSDSRGPSNQPQHF	TGTGCCACCAGTGATTCCAGAGGCCCGAGCAATCAGCCCCAGCATTTT
-	TRBJ2-7	TRBV7-6	-	CASSLLFGHSYEQYF	TGTGCCAGCAGTTTATTATTCGGACACTCCTACGAGCAGTACTTC
TRBD1	TRBJ2-7	TRBV5-1	many	CASSLAPPGQVSYEQYF	TGCGCCAGCAGCTTGGCCCCCCCGGGACAGGTCTCCTACGAGCAGTACTTC
-	TRBJ2-2	TRBV9	many	CASSSFTGNTGELFF	TGTGCCAGCAGCTCCTTTACAGGGAACACCGGGGAGCTGTTTTTT
-	TRBJ2-1	TRBV10-3	many	CAISESNTKNEQFF	TGTGCCATCAGTGAGTCGAATACTAAAAATGAGCAGTTCTTC
TRBD2	TRBJ2-2	TRBV20-1	many	CSARVTSGGRTGELFF	TGCAGTGCTAGAGTTACTAGCGGGGGCCGCACCGGGGAGCTGTTTTTT